What follows are 24 T cell receptor beta chains derived from one specimen sequenced in a study of shared clonotypes between healthy human individuals. Naive CD8 cells lacked CD45RO, underwent positive selection for CCR7 and left out terminally differentiated effector memory CD45RA+ cells. Clones were read by immunoSEQ multiplex PCR, and TCRdb kept only the in-frame ones, dropping some. Of around 2,000,000 clones in the sample, about 92% are singletons; the top ten hold more than 1.5%. Material for sequencing was naive CD8+ T cells from PBMCs. The source of these receptors is a man between 18 and 29 years old in good health. Some clones in this sample may be carry-over from other donors' samples.

The chain employs TRBV5-1 and TRBJ1-5; D is undetermined. Trimming took 0 bases from V and 7 from J, leaving 8 bases between them. The CDR3 is 13 amino acids. CDR1 and CDR2 (germline): SGHRS, YFSETQ. The CDR3 region has the DNA TGCGCCAGCAGCTTGGGAGGGAGACAGCCCCAGCATTTT. Translating it yields CASSLGGRQPQHF.

The gene calls are TRBV27 and TRBJ2-2, with D tentatively TRBD1 or TRBD2 (6 bases each). The CDR3 has 15 residues. V was shortened by 6 bases and J by 4 bases, with 15 bases between the two germline ends. Germline loops: CDR1 MNHEY, CDR2 SMNVEV (reference sequence). Written as DNA, the CDR3 is TGTGCCAGCAGCCGACAGGAGGGGGGCACCGGGGAGCTGTTTTTT. This gives the protein CASSRQEGGTGELFF.

The chain has TRBV9 and TRBJ1-2; unclear D gene. Germline assignment: CDR1 SGDLS and CDR2 YYNGEE. V lost 3 bases and J 9 bases, leaving 6 bases between the germline ends. The CDR3 is made up of 10 amino acids. CDR3 protein: CASSGPSYTF. The CDR3 DNA follows: TGTGCCAGCAGCGGGCCCAGCTACACCTTC.

The chain employs TRBV7-3 and TRBJ2-1; 8 bases are shared with TRBD1. The CDR3 covers 17 residues. Germline V gene lookup returns CDR1 SGHTA and CDR2 FQGTGA. The junction had 14 bases not matched to a gene; V was cut back by 5 bases and J by 5 bases. CDR3 sequence (DNA): TGTGCCAGCAGCCTCAAGGACAGGGCCCTCCGGAACAATGAGCAGTTCTTC. Translation gives CASSLKDRALRNNEQFF. Variable domain in full (rest from reference TRBV7-3 and TRBJ2-1): GAGVSQTPSNKVTEKGKYVELRCDPISGHTALYWYRQSLGQGPEFLIYFQGTGAADDSGLPNDRFFAVRPEGSVSTLKIQRTERGDSAVYLCASSLKDRALRNNEQFFGPGTRLTVL.

The chain is built from TRBV5-6 and TRBJ2-5, with 10 bases aligning to TRBD1. Looked up from germline, CDR1 is SGHDT and CDR2 is YYEEEE. V was clipped by 0 bases and J by 7 bases; unmatched bases: 3. This CDR3 is 14 amino acids long. Written as DNA, the CDR3 is TGTGCCAGCAGCTTGGGGGACAGGGGAGGGACCCAGTACTTC. Translation gives CASSLGDRGGTQYF.

The chain employs TRBV6-5 and TRBJ1-2; 7 bases are shared with TRBD1. With 0 bases clipped from V and 4 bases from J, the junction kept 8 bases outside the gene matches. CDR3 length: 16 amino acids. The germline V gene has CDR1 MNHEY and CDR2 SVGAGI. CDR3 region: CASSYSAGGEVYGYTF. The CDR3 DNA follows: TGTGCCAGCAGTTACTCTGCAGGGGGTGAGGTCTATGGCTACACCTTC.

The chain combines TRBV5-1 with TRBJ2-2; 16 positions match TRBD2. The CDR3 extends over 19 amino acids. Germline assignment: CDR1 SGHRS and CDR2 YFSETQ. With V trimmed by 5 bases and J by 7 bases, 14 bases remained unmatched. The CDR3 DNA reads as TGCGCCAGCAGATCGCCGGGACTAGCGGGAGGGCCGGCGGGCGGGGAGCTGTTTTTT. Translation: CASRSPGLAGGPAGGELFF.

The chain joins TRBV4-3 to TRBJ2-1; TRBD2 matches 10 bases. The trim removed 3 bases at V and 7 bases at J, leaving 9 bases unmatched. Germline CDR1 is LGHNA and CDR2 is YSLEER. This CDR3 has 16 amino acids. CDR3 sequence: CASSQELAGYRNEQFF. CDR3 DNA: TGCGCCAGCAGCCAGGAACTAGCGGGATATAGAAATGAGCAGTTCTTC.

On this clone: The same CDR3 can be traced to other DNA sequences in this sample. The V and J genes are TRBV7-2 and TRBJ2-3; 7 nucleotides line up with TRBD2. Germline V CDR1 and CDR2: SGHTA, FQGNSA. J gave up 3 bases and V 5 bases, and 8 bases lay outside the gene matches. The CDR3 length is 15 residues. The CDR3 protein is CASSPSGISTDTQYF. The CDR3 nucleotides read TGTGCCAGCAGCCCGAGCGGGATCAGTACAGATACGCAGTATTTT.

The chain has TRBV6-6 and TRBJ2-7; a weak D match, TRBD2 (5 bases). From germline, CDR1 is MNHNY and CDR2 SVGAGI (reference sequence). The V end lost 7 bases, the J end lost 1 base, and 20 bases lay between the germline ends. The CDR3 is made up of 16 amino acids. The CDR3 loop reads CASTEQAGLTSYEQYF. CDR3 DNA: TGTGCCAGCACCGAGCAGGCAGGACTCACTTCCTACGAGCAGTACTTC.

The rearrangement joins TRBV19 to TRBJ2-2; 12 bases match TRBD1. CDR1 is LNHDA, CDR2 SQIVND, per germline (reference sequence). J lost 6 bases, V lost 1 base, and 6 bases had no gene match. The CDR3 is 17 residues long. CDR3 DNA sequence: TGTGCCAGTAGTATAGGTCGGGGACAGGGGGCGTCCGGGGAGCTGTTTTTT. Residues: CASSIGRGQGASGELFF. The variable domain in full, completed from reference TRBV19 and TRBJ2-2, reads DGGITQSPKYLFRKEGQNVTLSCEQNLNHDAMYWYRQDPGQGLRLIYYSQIVNDFQKGDIAEGYSVSREKKESFPLTVTSAQKNPTAFYLCASSIGRGQGASGELFFGEGSRLTVL.

J is TRBJ1-2 and V is TRBV5-4; D is unresolved. CDR1 SGHNT and CDR2 YYREEE come from the germline V gene (reference sequence). The V gene lost 4 bases and the J gene lost 7 bases, with 8 bases spanning the gap. This CDR3 is 11 amino acids long. CDR3 in amino acids: CASSQAGGYTF. The DNA of the CDR3 is TGTGCCAGCAGCCAGGCCGGTGGCTACACCTTC. Filled out from reference TRBV5-4 and TRBJ1-2, the complete variable domain reads ETGVTQSPTHLIKTRGQQVTLRCSSQSGHNTVSWYQQALGQGPQFIFQYYREEENGRGNFPPRFSGLQFPNYSSELNVNALELDDSALYLCASSQAGGYTFGSGTRLTVV.

The count of this clone is one. The chain combines TRBV11-3 with TRBJ2-2; no reliable D call. Trimming shortened V by 4 bases and J by 1 base, and 10 bases separated the two germline ends. Germline V gene lookup returns CDR1 SGHNT and CDR2 YENEEA. The CDR3 covers 15 residues. DNA for the CDR3: TGTGCCAGCAGCTCTTGGACGGTGAACACCGGGGAGCTGTTTTTT. Its protein product is CASSSWTVNTGELFF.

The V call is TRBV9, the J call TRBJ2-7, with 7 bases fitting TRBD1. With V trimmed by 2 bases and J by 0 bases, 11 bases remained unmatched. The CDR3 totals 17 residues. CDR1 is SGDLS and CDR2 is YYNGEE in the germline V gene. The CDR3 sequence is CASSVSSGTENSYEQYF. DNA of the CDR3: TGTGCCAGCAGCGTCAGCTCCGGGACAGAAAACTCCTACGAGCAGTACTTC.

The chain employs TRBV9 and TRBJ2-1, with D maybe TRBD1 (6 bases). Germline values: CDR1 SGDLS, CDR2 YYNGEE. Trimming shortened V by 0 bases and J by 5 bases, and 24 bases separated the two germline ends. This CDR3 has 19 residues. CDR3 in DNA: TGTGCCAGCAGCGTAGATTCAGGGGCTAGCTCCCTATCTAACAATGAGCAGTTCTTC. The encoded protein is CASSVDSGASSLSNNEQFF.

The chain uses TRBV6-1 and TRBJ1-1; D remains unclear. Between the trimmed V and J ends, which lost 9 bases and 5 bases, there was a span of 7 bases. Germline V lookup: CDR1 MNHNS, CDR2 SASEGT. The CDR3 spans 10 residues. DNA of the CDR3: TGTGCCAGTGACTTGACTGAAGCTTTCTTT. Translating it yields CASDLTEAFF.

The chain couples TRBV6-1 to TRBJ2-5, with 8 nucleotides matching TRBD1. Losses at the gene ends were 4 bases for V and 1 base for J; bases not matched to a gene: 8. The CDR3 length is 16 residues. Per the germline V gene, CDR1 is MNHNS and CDR2 is SASEGT. This CDR3 reads CASSVGTGALQETQYF. CDR3 bases: TGTGCCAGCAGTGTTGGGACAGGCGCACTCCAAGAGACCCAGTACTTC.

The J gene is TRBJ1-1, the V gene TRBV5-1; D unclear. Per germline, CDR1 SGHRS and CDR2 YFSETQ. The CDR3 spans 13 residues. Trimming removed 0 bases at V and 5 bases at J, with 8 bases between. The CDR3 loop is CASSLGLVTEAFF. The CDR3 DNA follows: TGCGCCAGCAGCTTGGGTCTGGTTACTGAAGCTTTCTTT. The whole variable domain, remainder taken from reference TRBV5-1 and TRBJ1-1, is KAGVTQTPRYLIKTRGQQVTLSCSPISGHRSVSWYQQTPGQGLQFLFEYFSETQRNKGNFPGRFSGRQFSNSRSEMNVSTLELGDSALYLCASSLGLVTEAFFGQGTRLTVV.

V usage is TRBV15 and J usage is TRBJ2-7; 7 bases are shared with TRBD2. J gave up 7 bases and V 6 bases, and 9 bases lay outside the gene matches. The CDR3 totals 13 residues. Germline lookup yields CDR1 LNHNV and CDR2 YYDKDF (reference sequence). The CDR3 coding sequence is TGTGCCACCAGACAGCGGGGATCGTGGGAGCAGTACTTC. Protein: CATRQRGSWEQYF.

The chain employs TRBV4-1 and TRBJ2-3; 14 nucleotides align to TRBD2. Per germline, CDR1 MGHRA and CDR2 YSYEKL. The CDR3 runs to 20 residues. Trimming at V came to 3 bases and at J to 2 bases, leaving 13 bases not matched to a gene. The CDR3 region is CASSHPTGTSGSSSTDTQYF. CDR3 DNA: TGCGCCAGCAGCCACCCCACCGGGACTAGCGGGAGTTCATCCACAGATACGCAGTATTTT.

A note on this clone: This sample includes further DNA sequences coding for the same CDR3. V usage is TRBV7-3 and J usage is TRBJ2-1; no clear D. Germline loops: CDR1 SGHTA, CDR2 FQGTGA. The ends were cut back, 2 bases at V and 9 bases at J, with 8 bases in the middle. The CDR3 runs 12 residues. The CDR3 DNA reads TGTGCCAGCAGCTTATCCCGTGGTGAGCAGTTCTTC. This encodes CASSLSRGEQFF.

V is TRBV19 and J is TRBJ1-5; the D gene is possibly TRBD1 (6 bases). CDR1 is LNHDA, CDR2 SQIVND, per germline (reference sequence). CDR3 length: 13 amino acids. V dropped 5 bases and J dropped 5 bases, with 10 bases sitting between them. CDR3 bases: TGTGCCAGTAGTCAGGACAGTTATCAGCCCCAGCATTTT. It translates to CASSQDSYQPQHF.

This CDR3 is CASSLWSGTYEQYF. CDR3 in DNA: TGTGCCAGCAGTTTATGGAGCGGGACCTACGAGCAGTACTTC. V and J are TRBV27 and TRBJ2-7; 7 nucleotides align to TRBD2. The CDR3 has 14 amino acids. With V trimmed by 1 base and J by 2 bases, 2 bases remained unmatched. In germline, CDR1 is MNHEY, CDR2 SMNVEV (reference sequence).

In its sample, this clone was seen a few times. This chain connects TRBV27 to TRBJ1-1; D gene unclear. Germline V lookup: CDR1 MNHEY, CDR2 SMNVEV (reference sequence). Trimming took off 2 bases at V and 4 bases at J, with 8 bases between the two ends. This CDR3 is built from 13 residues. In DNA form, the CDR3 reads TGTGCCAGCAGTTTAGGGTATGGCACTGAAGCTTTCTTT. It encodes CASSLGYGTEAFF.